This T cell receptor (beta chain) was sequenced in a study of radiotherapy plus CTLA-4 blockade in lung cancer. This CDR3 comprises 15 residues. Germline V gives CDR1 SGHAT, CDR2 FQDESV (reference sequence). J lost 4 bases, V lost 5 bases, and 6 bases had no gene match. Whole-study results and caveats: TCR clones from tumors expanded in blood after radiotherapy plus ipilimumab.

Regarding this clone: The target antigen is unknown.

Repertoires were generated with immunoSEQ multiplex PCR, while TCRdb's copy carries only in-frame clones and drops some. The table lists 25,000 to 40,000 clones, roughly 70% of them singletons. The specimen was peripheral blood, collected from a patient treated with radiotherapy plus ipilimumab. This chain connects TRBV11-1 to TRBJ2-3; 10 positions agree with TRBD2. The receptor was isolated from a human donor with non-small cell lung cancer who had stable disease on radiotherapy plus ipilimumab. CDR3 sequence reads: CASSRSGRASDTQYF. The CDR3 DNA reads TGTGCCAGCAGCCGAAGCGGGAGGGCCTCAGATACGCAGTATTTT. Supplemented by reference TRBV11-1 and TRBJ2-3, the full variable domain reads EAEVAQSPRYKITEKSQAVAFWCDPISGHATLYWYRQILGQGPELLVQFQDESVVDDSQLPKDRFSAERLKGVDSTLKIQPAELGDSAMYLCASSRSGRASDTQYFGPGTRLTVL.